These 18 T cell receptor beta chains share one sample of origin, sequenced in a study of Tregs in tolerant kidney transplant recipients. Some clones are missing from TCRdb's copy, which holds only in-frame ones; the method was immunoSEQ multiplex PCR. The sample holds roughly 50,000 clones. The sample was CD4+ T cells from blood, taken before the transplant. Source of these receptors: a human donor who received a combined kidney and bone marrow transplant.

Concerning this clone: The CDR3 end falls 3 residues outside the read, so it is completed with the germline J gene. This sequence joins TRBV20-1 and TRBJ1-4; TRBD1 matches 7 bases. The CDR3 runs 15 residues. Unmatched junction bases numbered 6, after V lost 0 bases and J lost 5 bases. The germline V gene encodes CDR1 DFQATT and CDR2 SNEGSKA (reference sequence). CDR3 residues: CSARDSRTGNEKLFF. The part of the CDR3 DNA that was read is TGCAGTGCTAGAGATTCCAGGACAGGAAATGAAAAA.

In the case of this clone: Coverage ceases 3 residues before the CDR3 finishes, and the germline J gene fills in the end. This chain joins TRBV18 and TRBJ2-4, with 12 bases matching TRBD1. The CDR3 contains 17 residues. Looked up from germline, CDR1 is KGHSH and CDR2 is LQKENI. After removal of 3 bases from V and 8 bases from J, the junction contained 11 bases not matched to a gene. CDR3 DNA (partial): TGTGCCAGCTCACCTAGTTTGGGACAGGGGGCTTCGGACATT. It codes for CASSPSLGQGASDI. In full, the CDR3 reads CASSPSLGQGASDIQYF.

The CDR3 spells CASSATGGSEAFF. The CDR3 DNA, read in part, is TGTGCCAGCAGCGCCACGGGGGGGTCCGAA. This chain links TRBV7-7 with TRBJ1-1, with D perhaps TRBD1 (5 bases). The CDR3 goes on 3 residues after the read ends, and that part is filled in from the germline J gene. The CDR3 is made up of 13 amino acids. CDR1 is SSHAT and CDR2 is FNYEAQ in the germline V gene (reference sequence).

The covered CDR3 bases are TGTGCCAGCACCCCTAGCGGGAGGTCTTCCACAGATACG. Protein: CASTPSGRSSTDT. The entire CDR3 protein is CASTPSGRSSTDTQYF. The chain has TRBV7-6 and TRBJ2-3; 11 nucleotides align to TRBD2. The CDR3 end is not reached by the read, which stops 3 residues before it; the germline J gene fills it in. Germline CDR1 is SGHVS and CDR2 is FNYEAQ. Trimming cost V 7 bases and J 2 bases; bases outside gene matches: 8. CDR3 length equals 16 residues.

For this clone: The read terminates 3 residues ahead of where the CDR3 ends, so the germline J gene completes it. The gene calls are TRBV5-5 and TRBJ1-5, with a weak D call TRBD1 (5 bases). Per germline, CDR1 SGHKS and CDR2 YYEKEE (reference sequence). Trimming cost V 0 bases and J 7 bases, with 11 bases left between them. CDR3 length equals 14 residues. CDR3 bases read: TGTGCCAGCAGCTTGGACAGGACAAACCAGCCC. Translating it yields CASSLDRTNQP. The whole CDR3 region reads CASSLDRTNQPQHF.

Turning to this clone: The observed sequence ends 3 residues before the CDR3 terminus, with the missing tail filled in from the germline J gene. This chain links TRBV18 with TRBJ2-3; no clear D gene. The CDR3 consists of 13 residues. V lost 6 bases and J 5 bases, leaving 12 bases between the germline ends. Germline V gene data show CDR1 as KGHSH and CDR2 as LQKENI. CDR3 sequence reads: CASSLASGDTQYF. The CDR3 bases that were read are TGTGCCAGCTCCCTCGCCTCGGGAGATACG. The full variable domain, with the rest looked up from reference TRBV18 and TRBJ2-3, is NAGVMQNPRHLVRRRGQEARLRCSPMKGHSHVYWYRQLPEEGLKFMVYLQKENIIDESGMPKERFSAEFPKEGPSILRIQQVVRGDSAAYFCASSLASGDTQYFGPGTRLTVL.

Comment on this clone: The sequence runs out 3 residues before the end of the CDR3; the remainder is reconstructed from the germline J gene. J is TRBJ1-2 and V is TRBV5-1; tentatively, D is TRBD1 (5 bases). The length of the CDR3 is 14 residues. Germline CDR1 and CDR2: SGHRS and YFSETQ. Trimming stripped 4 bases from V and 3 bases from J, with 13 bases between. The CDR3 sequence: CASSTSTVDYGYTF. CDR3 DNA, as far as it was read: TGCGCCAGCAGCACCTCGACAGTCGACTATGGC.

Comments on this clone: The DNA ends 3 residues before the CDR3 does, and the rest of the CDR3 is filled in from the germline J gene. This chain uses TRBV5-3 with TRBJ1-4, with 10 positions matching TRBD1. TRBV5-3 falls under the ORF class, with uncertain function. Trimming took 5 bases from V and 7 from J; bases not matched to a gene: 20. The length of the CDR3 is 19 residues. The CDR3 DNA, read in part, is TGTGCCAGAAGTCTCCCCCGGGACAGGGGAAGAATAGAGGTTGAAAAA. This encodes CARSLPRDRGRIEVEK. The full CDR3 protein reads CARSLPRDRGRIEVEKLFF.

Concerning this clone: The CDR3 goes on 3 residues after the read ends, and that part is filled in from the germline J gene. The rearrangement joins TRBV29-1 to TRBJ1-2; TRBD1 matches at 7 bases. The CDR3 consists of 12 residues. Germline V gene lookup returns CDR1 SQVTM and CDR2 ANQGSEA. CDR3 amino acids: CSVADRAESYTF. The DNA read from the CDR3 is TGCAGCGTAGCCGACAGGGCGGAAAGC.

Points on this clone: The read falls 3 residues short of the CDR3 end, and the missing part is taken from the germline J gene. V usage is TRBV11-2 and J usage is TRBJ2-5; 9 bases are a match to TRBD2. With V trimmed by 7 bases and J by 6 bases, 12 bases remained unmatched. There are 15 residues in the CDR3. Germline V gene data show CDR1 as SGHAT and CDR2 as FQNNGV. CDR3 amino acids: CASTSQAGGPQTQYF. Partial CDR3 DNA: TGTGCCAGCACCTCCCAGGCGGGGGGGCCGCAGACC.

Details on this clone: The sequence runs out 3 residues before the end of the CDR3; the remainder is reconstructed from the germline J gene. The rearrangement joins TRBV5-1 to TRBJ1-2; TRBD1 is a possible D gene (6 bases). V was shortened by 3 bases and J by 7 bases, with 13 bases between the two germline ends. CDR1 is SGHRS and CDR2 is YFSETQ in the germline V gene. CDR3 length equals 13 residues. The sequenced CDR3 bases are TGCGCCAGCAGCTCCGAGGGGGTTAGTGGC. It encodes CASSSEGVSG. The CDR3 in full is CASSSEGVSGYTF.

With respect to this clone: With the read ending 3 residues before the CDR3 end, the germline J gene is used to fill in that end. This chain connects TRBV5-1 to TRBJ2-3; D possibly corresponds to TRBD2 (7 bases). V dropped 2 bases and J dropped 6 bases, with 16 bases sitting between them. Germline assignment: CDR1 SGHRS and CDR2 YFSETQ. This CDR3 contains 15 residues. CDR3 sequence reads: CASSFAGAPGDTQYF. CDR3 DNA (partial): TGCGCCAGCAGCTTCGCGGGGGCCCCAGGGGATACG.

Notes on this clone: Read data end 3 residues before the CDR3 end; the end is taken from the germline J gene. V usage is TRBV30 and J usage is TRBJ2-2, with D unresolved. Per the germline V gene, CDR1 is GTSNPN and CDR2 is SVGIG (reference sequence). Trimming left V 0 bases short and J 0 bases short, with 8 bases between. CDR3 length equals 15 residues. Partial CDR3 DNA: TGTGCCTGGAGTGTAAAGGGTACGAACACCGGGGAG. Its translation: CAWSVKGTNTGE. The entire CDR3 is CAWSVKGTNTGELFF.

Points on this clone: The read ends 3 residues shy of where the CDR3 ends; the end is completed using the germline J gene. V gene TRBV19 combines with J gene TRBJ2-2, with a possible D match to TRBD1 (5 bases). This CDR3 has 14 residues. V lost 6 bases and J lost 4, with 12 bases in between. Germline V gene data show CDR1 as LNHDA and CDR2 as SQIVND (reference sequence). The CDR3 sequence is CASSAPGFTGELFF. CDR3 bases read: TGTGCCAGTAGCGCCCCAGGGTTCACCGGGGAG.

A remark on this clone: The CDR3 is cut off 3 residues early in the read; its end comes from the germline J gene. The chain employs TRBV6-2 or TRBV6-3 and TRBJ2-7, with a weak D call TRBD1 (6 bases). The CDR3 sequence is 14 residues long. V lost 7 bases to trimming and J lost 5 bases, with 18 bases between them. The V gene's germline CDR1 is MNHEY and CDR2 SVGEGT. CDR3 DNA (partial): TGTGCCAGCAAGGGGGACCGCCTCCACCACGAG. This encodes CASKGDRLHHE. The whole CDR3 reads CASKGDRLHHEQYF.

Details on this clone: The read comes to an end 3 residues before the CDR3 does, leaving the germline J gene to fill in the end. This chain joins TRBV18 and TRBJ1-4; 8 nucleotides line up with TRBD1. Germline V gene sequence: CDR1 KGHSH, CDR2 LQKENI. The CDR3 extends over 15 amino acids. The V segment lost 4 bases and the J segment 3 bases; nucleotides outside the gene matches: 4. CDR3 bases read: TGTGCCAGCTCACTGACGACAGGGGCTAATGAAAAA. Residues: CASSLTTGANEK. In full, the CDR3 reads CASSLTTGANEKLFF.

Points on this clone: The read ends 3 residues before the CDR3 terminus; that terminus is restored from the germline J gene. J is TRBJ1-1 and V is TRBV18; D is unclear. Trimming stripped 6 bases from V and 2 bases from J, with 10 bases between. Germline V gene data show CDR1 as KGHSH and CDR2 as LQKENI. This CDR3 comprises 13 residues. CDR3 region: CASSGSGNTEAFF. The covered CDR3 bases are TGTGCCAGCTCGGGCAGTGGTAACACTGAA.

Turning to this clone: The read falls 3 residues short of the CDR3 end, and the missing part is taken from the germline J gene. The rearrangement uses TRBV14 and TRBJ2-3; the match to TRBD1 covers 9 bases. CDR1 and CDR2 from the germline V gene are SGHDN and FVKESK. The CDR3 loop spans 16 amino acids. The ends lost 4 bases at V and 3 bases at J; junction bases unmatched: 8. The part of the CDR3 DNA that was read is TGTGCCAGCAGCCCCTGGACAGGGGCGTGGACAGATACG. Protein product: CASSPWTGAWTDT. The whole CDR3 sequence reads CASSPWTGAWTDTQYF.